The 23 T cell receptor beta chains presented below share a single source sample, sequenced in a study of control samples from healthy donors and cancer patients. TCRdb keeps only in-frame clones here, not all; method: immunoSEQ multiplex PCR. The table records about 80,000 clones, roughly 89% of them present only once. The sequencing input was blood. The receptors come from a man aged 50-59 years in good health.

For this clone: The DNA is left out, because the CDR3 cannot be placed on it with certainty; the CDR3 is given as TCRdb lists it. The chain is built from TRBV19 and TRBJ1-3. 14 amino acids form the CDR3, both terminal residues included. Germline V gene sequence: CDR1 LNHDA, CDR2 SQIVND (reference sequence). CDR3 amino acids: CASSTSGSGNTIYF.

The chain joins TRBV5-1 to TRBJ1-2; 7 bases are a match to TRBD1. CDR3 length: 13 amino acids. V lost 5 bases and J lost 3; bases outside the gene matches: 4. Germline V CDR1 and CDR2: SGHRS, YFSETQ. CDR3 sequence: CASSITGDYGYTF. The CDR3 bases are TGCGCCAGCAGTATTACAGGGGACTATGGCTACACCTTC.

The CDR3 loop is CASSQEFGTGASEAFF. CDR3 nucleotides: TGTGCCAGCTCGCAAGAGTTCGGGACAGGGGCCTCTGAAGCTTTCTTT. This chain joins TRBV18 and TRBJ1-1, with TRBD1 matching 10 bases. The trim removed 6 bases at V and 6 bases at J, leaving 13 bases unmatched. Germline V gene sequence: CDR1 KGHSH, CDR2 LQKENI. The CDR3 contains 16 residues.

This clone has a single count. V is TRBV7-9 and J is TRBJ1-1, with D possibly being TRBD1 (5 bases). V lost 1 base to trimming and J lost 1 base, with 7 bases between them. The CDR3 loop spans 14 amino acids. Germline loops: CDR1 SEHNR, CDR2 FQNEAQ (reference sequence). This CDR3 reads CASSLGTTNTEAFF. CDR3 nucleotides: TGTGCCAGCAGCTTAGGGACAACGAACACTGAAGCTTTCTTT.

The V and J genes are TRBV10-3 and TRBJ1-2, with TRBD1 as a possible D gene (5 bases). The CDR3 extends over 12 amino acids. The ends were cut back, 3 bases at V and 8 bases at J, with 10 bases in the middle. Germline V gene data show CDR1 as ENHRY and CDR2 as SYGVKD. Here the CDR3 DNA reads TGTGCCATCAGTGAAGGGGCCGGGGGCTACACCTTC. Its protein is CAISEGAGGYTF.

The gene calls are TRBV5-1 and TRBJ1-1, with 8 nucleotides matching TRBD1. Germline assignment: CDR1 SGHRS and CDR2 YFSETQ. The CDR3 consists of 13 residues. V was clipped by 6 bases and J by 6 bases; unmatched bases: 7. Written as DNA, the CDR3 is TGCGCCAGCAAACGTCAGGGGGCGCCTGAAGCTTTCTTT. As protein: CASKRQGAPEAFF.

This rearrangement joins TRBV6-6 to TRBJ1-1; D unclear. In germline, CDR1 is MNHNY, CDR2 SVGAGI (reference sequence). Trimming cost V 5 bases and J 5 bases, with 6 bases left between them. This CDR3 is built from 11 residues. CDR3 protein: CASSVGTEAFF. The CDR3 DNA reads as TGTGCCAGCAGTGTAGGGACTGAAGCTTTCTTT.

The chain employs TRBV5-4 and TRBJ2-2; TRBD2 agrees at 10 bases. The CDR3 spans 15 residues. CDR1 SGHNT and CDR2 YYREEE come from the germline V gene (reference sequence). J was trimmed by 5 bases and V by 6 bases; bases with no gene match: 7. The CDR3 DNA is TGTGCCAGCAACCTAGCGGGGGCCGTTACCGGGGAGCTGTTTTTT. Encoded protein: CASNLAGAVTGELFF. The full variable domain, with the rest looked up from reference TRBV5-4 and TRBJ2-2, is ETGVTQSPTHLIKTRGQQVTLRCSSQSGHNTVSWYQQALGQGPQFIFQYYREEENGRGNFPPRFSGLQFPNYSSELNVNALELDDSALYLCASNLAGAVTGELFFGEGSRLTVL.

This sequence joins TRBV6-5 and TRBJ1-2; 8 nucleotides align to TRBD1. With V trimmed by 8 bases and J by 2 bases, 7 bases remained unmatched. Germline CDR1 and CDR2: MNHEY and SVGAGI. There are 14 residues in the CDR3. The CDR3 DNA follows: TGTGCCAGCCCAGGACAGGGCTCCAACTATGGCTACACCTTC. As protein: CASPGQGSNYGYTF.

The V gene is TRBV19, the J gene TRBJ1-1; D remains ambiguous. Germline V gives CDR1 LNHDA, CDR2 SQIVND (reference sequence). Trimming shortened V by 5 bases and J by 9 bases, and 16 bases separated the two germline ends. The length of the CDR3 is 13 residues. The CDR3 nucleotides are TGTGCCAGTAGTCCGTACGCAGAGACCCAAGCTTTCTTT. Residues: CASSPYAETQAFF.

The chain combines TRBV12-5 with TRBJ2-7, with 8 bases fitting TRBD1. After removal of 5 bases from V and 7 bases from J, the junction contained 10 bases not matched to a gene. There are 14 residues in the CDR3. The germline CDR1 and CDR2 sequences are LGHNT and FRNRAP. The CDR3 spells CASGPRTGWEEQYF. In DNA, the CDR3 is TGTGCTAGTGGTCCCCGGACAGGGTGGGAGGAGCAGTACTTC.

The rearrangement joins TRBV24-1 to TRBJ1-3; no clear D gene. V dropped 2 bases and J dropped 4 bases, with 5 bases sitting between them. This CDR3 has 13 residues. Germline V lookup: CDR1 KGHDR, CDR2 SFDVKD. In DNA form, the CDR3 reads TGTGCCACCAGTGATTGGAACGGAAACACCATATATTTT. This encodes CATSDWNGNTIYF.

This sequence joins TRBV30 and TRBJ1-6; D uncertain. The CDR3 is made up of 16 amino acids. The germline V gene encodes CDR1 GTSNPN and CDR2 SVGIG (reference sequence). V was trimmed by 0 bases and J by 7 bases, leaving 16 bases between them. Here the CDR3 DNA reads TGTGCCTGGAGTGTACCCAGATTGGGGAGCAATTCACCCCTCCACTTT. Its translation is CAWSVPRLGSNSPLHF.

The chain recombines TRBV5-1 with TRBJ1-1, with 9 bases identical to TRBD1. Germline-derived CDR1 and CDR2 are SGHRS and YFSETQ. Germline trimming cut 1 base from V and 8 bases from J; bases unmatched to any gene: 9. This CDR3 spans 15 amino acids. Written as DNA, the CDR3 is TGCGCCAGCAGCTTGATGGGACAGGGCGGAACGGAAGCTTTCTTT. Its protein is CASSLMGQGGTEAFF.

V usage is TRBV2 and J usage is TRBJ2-2; 8 bases agree with TRBD1. The CDR3 contains 14 residues. J gave up 7 bases and V 7 bases, and 8 bases lay outside the gene matches. CDR1 is SNHLY and CDR2 is FYNNEI in the germline V gene. CDR3 protein: CASKGQGAVGELFF. The CDR3 DNA reads TGTGCCAGCAAGGGGCAGGGGGCAGTCGGGGAGCTGTTTTTT.

The chain combines TRBV3-1 (or the pseudogene TRBV3-2) with TRBJ1-3; unclear D gene. V lost 1 base to trimming and J lost 0 bases, with 10 bases between them. CDR1 and CDR2 from the germline V gene are LGHDT and YNNKEL (reference sequence). The CDR3 is 16 amino acids. The CDR3 here is CASSQAVGISGNTIYF. The CDR3 DNA reads TGTGCCAGCAGCCAAGCCGTAGGGATCTCTGGAAACACCATATATTTT.

The rearrangement joins TRBV7-2 to TRBJ2-5; D call uncertain. Germline values: CDR1 SGHTA, CDR2 FQGNSA. The length of the CDR3 is 14 residues. V was cut by 2 bases and J by 6 bases, with 13 bases left in between. CDR3 sequence (DNA): TGTGCCAGCAGCTTAATCGAGGATTCGAAGACCCAGTACTTC. Residues: CASSLIEDSKTQYF.

V usage is TRBV6-5 and J usage is TRBJ1-1; 8 positions match TRBD1. V shed 8 bases, J shed 0 bases, and the junction held 8 bases outside the gene matches. The germline gives CDR1 MNHEY, CDR2 SVGAGI. This CDR3 has 15 amino acids. The CDR3 DNA sequence: TGTGCCAGCGGAATGAGACAGGGGTTGAACACTGAAGCTTTCTTT. Protein product: CASGMRQGLNTEAFF.

This clone has only one observation. This rearrangement joins TRBV9 to TRBJ1-4; D unresolved. The CDR3 extends over 13 amino acids. Trimming cost V 0 bases and J 10 bases, with 10 bases left between them. Germline loops: CDR1 SGDLS, CDR2 YYNGEE. The CDR3, as DNA: TGTGCCAGCAGCGTAGGTTCCGGCGGAAAACTGTTTTTT. It specifies CASSVGSGGKLFF.

This chain's CDR3 is CASNRQGLNEKLFF. The DNA of the CDR3 is TGTGCCAGTAACAGACAGGGACTTAATGAAAAACTGTTTTTT. This sequence joins TRBV19 and TRBJ1-4; TRBD1 aligns across 7 bases. J lost 4 bases, V lost 7 bases, and 6 bases had no gene match. CDR1 is LNHDA, CDR2 SQIVND, per germline (reference sequence). This CDR3 is 14 amino acids long.

V usage is TRBV10-1 and J usage is TRBJ2-3, with TRBD1 identical over 8 bases. The J segment lost 5 bases and the V segment lost 3 bases, leaving 7 bases of the junction unmatched. The germline V gene has CDR1 WNHNN and CDR2 SYGVQD (reference sequence). The CDR3 sequence is 15 residues long. CDR3 protein: CASSEAGGAKDTQYF. The CDR3 region has the DNA TGCGCCAGCAGTGAAGCAGGGGGCGCGAAAGATACGCAGTATTTT.

The rearrangement links TRBV12-3 or TRBV12-4 to TRBJ1-2; no definite D call. CDR3 length: 13 amino acids. Trimming removed 5 bases at V and 4 bases at J, with 11 bases between. This CDR3 is CASSKDDLYGYTF. The CDR3, as DNA: TGTGCCAGCAGTAAGGACGACCTCTATGGCTACACCTTC.

V is TRBV6-2 or TRBV6-3 and J is TRBJ2-3, with a tentative D call TRBD1 (5 bases). V was trimmed by 5 bases and J by 5 bases, leaving 8 bases between them. The germline V gene has CDR1 MNHEY and CDR2 SVGEGT. The CDR3 consists of 12 residues. The CDR3 region is CASSDRIDTQYF. Written as DNA, the CDR3 is TGTGCCAGCAGTGACAGAATAGATACGCAGTATTTT.